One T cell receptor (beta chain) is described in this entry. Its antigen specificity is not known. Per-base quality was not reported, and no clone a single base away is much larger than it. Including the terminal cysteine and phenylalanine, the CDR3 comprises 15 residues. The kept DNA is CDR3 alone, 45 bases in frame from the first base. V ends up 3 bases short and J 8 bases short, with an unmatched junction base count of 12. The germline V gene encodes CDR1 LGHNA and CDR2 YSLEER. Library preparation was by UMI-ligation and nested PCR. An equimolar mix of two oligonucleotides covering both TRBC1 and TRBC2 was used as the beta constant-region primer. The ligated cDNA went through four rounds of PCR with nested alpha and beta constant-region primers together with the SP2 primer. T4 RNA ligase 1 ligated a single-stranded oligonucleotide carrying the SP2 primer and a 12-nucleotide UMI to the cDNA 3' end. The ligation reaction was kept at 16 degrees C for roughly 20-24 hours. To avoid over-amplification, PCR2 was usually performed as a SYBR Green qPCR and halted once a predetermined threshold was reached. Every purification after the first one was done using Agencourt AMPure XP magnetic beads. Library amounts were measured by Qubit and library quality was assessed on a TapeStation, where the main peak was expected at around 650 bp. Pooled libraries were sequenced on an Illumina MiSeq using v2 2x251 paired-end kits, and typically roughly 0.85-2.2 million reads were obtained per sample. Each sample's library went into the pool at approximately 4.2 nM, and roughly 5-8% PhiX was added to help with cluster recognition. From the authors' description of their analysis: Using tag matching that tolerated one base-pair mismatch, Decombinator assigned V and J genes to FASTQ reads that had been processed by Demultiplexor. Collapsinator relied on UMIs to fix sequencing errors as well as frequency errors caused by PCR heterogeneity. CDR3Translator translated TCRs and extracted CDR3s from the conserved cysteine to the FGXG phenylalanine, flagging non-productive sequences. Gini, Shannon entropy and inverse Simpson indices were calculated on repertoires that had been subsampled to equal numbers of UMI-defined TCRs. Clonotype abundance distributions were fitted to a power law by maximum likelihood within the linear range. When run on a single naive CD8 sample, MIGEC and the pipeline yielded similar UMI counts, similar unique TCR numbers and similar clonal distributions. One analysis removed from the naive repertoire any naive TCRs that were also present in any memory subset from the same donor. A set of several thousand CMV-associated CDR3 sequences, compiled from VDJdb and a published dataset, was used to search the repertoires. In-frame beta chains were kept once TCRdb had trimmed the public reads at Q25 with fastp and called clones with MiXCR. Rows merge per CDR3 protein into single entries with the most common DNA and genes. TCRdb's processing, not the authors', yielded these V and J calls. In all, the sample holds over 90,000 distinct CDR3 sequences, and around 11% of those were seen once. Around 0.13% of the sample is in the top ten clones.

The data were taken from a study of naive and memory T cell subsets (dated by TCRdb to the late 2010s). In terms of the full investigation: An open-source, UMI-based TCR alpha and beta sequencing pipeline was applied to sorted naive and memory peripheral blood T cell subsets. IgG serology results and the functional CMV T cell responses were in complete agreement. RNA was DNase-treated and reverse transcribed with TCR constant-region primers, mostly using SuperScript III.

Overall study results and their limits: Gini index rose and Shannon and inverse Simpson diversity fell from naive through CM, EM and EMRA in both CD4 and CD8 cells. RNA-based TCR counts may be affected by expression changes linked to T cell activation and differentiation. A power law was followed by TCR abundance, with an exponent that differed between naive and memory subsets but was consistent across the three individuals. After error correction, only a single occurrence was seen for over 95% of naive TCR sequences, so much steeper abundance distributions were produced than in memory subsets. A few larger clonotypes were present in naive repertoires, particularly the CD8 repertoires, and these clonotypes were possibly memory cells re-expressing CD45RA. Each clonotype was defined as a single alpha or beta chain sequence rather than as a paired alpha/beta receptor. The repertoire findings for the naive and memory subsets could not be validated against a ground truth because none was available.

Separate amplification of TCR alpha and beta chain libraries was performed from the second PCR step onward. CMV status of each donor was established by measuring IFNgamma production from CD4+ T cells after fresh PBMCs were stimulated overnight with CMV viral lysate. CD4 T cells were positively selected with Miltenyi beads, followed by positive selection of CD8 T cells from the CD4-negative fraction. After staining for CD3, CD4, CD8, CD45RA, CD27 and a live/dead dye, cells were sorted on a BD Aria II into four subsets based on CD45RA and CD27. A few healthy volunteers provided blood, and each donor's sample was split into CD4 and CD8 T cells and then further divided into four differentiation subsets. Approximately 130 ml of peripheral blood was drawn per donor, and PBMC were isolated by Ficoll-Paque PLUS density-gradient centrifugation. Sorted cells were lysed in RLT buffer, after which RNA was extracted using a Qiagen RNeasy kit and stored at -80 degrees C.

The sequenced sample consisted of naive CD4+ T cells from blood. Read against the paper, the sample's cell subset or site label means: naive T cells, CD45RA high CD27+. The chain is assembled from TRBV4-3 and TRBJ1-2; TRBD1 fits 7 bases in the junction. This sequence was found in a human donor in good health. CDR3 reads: CASSQTSAGGGGYTF. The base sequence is TGCGCCAGCAGCCAGACATCAGCAGGGGGAGGCGGCTACACCTTC.